This TCR beta chain was found in a study of shared clonotypes between healthy human individuals. As regards this clone: As yet, its antigen is unknown.

Findings and caveats of the study: Naive subsets typically showed greater estimated richness than memory subsets. Rarefaction curves obtained for sorted subsets showed sequencing incomplete despite large depth.

Assay: immunoSEQ multiplex PCR; the TCRdb copy retains only in-frame clones and omits some. The sample consists of about 2.3 million clones, about nine tenths of them appearing once. All donors were Caucasian adults living in Nashville, Tennessee. CD45RA+ naive and CD45RA-negative memory subsets were separated from CD4+ cells. This receptor was identified in a young man in good health. Some clones in this sample may be carry-over from other donors' samples. Material for sequencing was naive CD4+ T cells from PBMCs. Stated subset: CD45RA+ positively selected.

In DNA, the CDR3 is TGTGCCAGCAGTCCCCCGTGGACAGGGATGTACGAGCAGTACTTC. Amino acids: CASSPPWTGMYEQYF. The chain is built from TRBV28 and TRBJ2-7; 8 bases align to TRBD1. V lost 5 bases to trimming and J lost 4 bases; unmatched junction nucleotides: 10. The germline CDR1 and CDR2 sequences are MDHEN and SYDVKM. The CDR3 extends over 15 amino acids.